Below, one TCR beta chain is given with its context. The entry originates in a study of Ad26.COV2.S vaccination and SARS-CoV-2 variants. Treatment given: roughly 18 received Ad26.COV2.S at low or high dose, single or two shots; 5 received placebo; per-sample allocation not given. Vaccine and placebo recipients were sampled on day 63 after the first injection. Germline trimming cut 8 bases from V and 6 bases from J; bases unmatched to any gene: 8. Germline assignment: CDR1 SGHVS and CDR2 FNYEAQ. This CDR3 has 14 amino acids. The protocol was immunoSEQ multiplex PCR, while the TCRdb copy is restricted to in-frame clones and leaves out a portion. The sample shows fewer than 400,000 clones, around nine tenths of them seen only once.

The source material was peripheral blood, sampled in a trial of Ad26.COV2.S vaccine versus placebo. This chain uses TRBV7-6 with TRBJ2-1; 9 positions match TRBD2. The source is a person aged 18 to 59 who received the Ad26.COV2.S COVID-19 vaccine or a placebo. CDR3 region: CASESLAGPNEQFF. CDR3 sequence (DNA): TGTGCCAGCGAATCGCTAGCGGGACCCAATGAGCAGTTCTTC.